This TCR beta chain was recorded in a study of OX40 agonist ivuxolimab in advanced cancers. Across the whole study: Participants averaged 60 years of age (range about 23 to 80) and were around 80% male.

With autoimmune disease history or systemic immunosuppression, patients were excluded. The investigators sampled blood at baseline, at cycle 4 day 1, and at cycle 7 day 1. Concerning this clone itself: The antigen is undetermined.

Sequencing used immunoSEQ multiplex PCR; TCRdb keeps in-frame clones, though not all of them. The sample shows fewer than 50,000 clones, about 85% of them seen only once. Between the trimmed V and J ends, which lost 6 bases and 3 bases, there was a span of 12 bases. Germline CDR1 reads MNHEY; CDR2 reads SMNVEV (reference sequence). The CDR3 is 13 amino acids. Findings and caveats of the study: In CD8+ T cells, expanded clones were on average more numerous than in CD4+.

The sequenced sample was CD4+ or CD8+ T cells sorted from blood, obtained in a trial of the OX40 agonist ivuxolimab. The TCR originated in an adult with an advanced solid tumor such as melanoma, head and neck, liver or kidney cancer. This chain connects TRBV27 to TRBJ2-7; tentatively, D is TRBD1 (6 bases). DNA of the CDR3: TGTGCCAGCAGGGTCAGGGGTTACTACGAGCAGTACTTC. It yields the protein CASRVRGYYEQYF.